The entry below gives a single T cell receptor beta chain sequence along with its context. The antigen remains unidentified. The data were obtained in a study of T-cell reconstitution after alpha-beta-depleted transplantation in children. Unique molecular identifiers featured in how the TCRbeta library was prepared. A single record per CDR3 protein comes from TCRdb applying MiXCR to the PCR reads. This sample carries approximately 220,000 distinct CDR3 sequences, approximately 15% of them seen once, and the ten largest clones take 35% to 50%. Study-level findings and limits: From newly produced T cells came most of the T-cell counts and diversity one year after transplant. Recipient T cells and thymic progenitors that survived were the source of the high TCRbeta diversity seen at day 60 in some patients. After transplant, at about two months, alpha-beta T cells were reportedly derived from several hundred expanded graft clones.

Germline V gene sequence: CDR1 SGHRS, CDR2 YFSETQ. V lost 6 bases to trimming and J lost 4 bases; unmatched junction nucleotides: 10. This CDR3 contains 16 residues. Sequenced material: PBMCs, mostly from graft donor cells, taken 360 days after TCRalphabeta/CD19-depleted stem cell transplant. The TCR comes from a male patient aged 2 to 10 who had a stem cell transplant for acute lymphoblastic leukemia, so the T cells may come from the graft donor. The rearrangement joins TRBV5-1 to TRBJ2-1, with 10 bases identical to TRBD2. The CDR3 DNA reads as TGCGCCAGCACCCCTTCGGGACTAGCGTCTTACAATGAGCAGTTCTTC. This sequence encodes CASTPSGLASYNEQFF.